This T cell receptor (beta chain) emerged from a study of CD8 T cells in ankylosing spondylitis. Study findings and constraints: Reports say disease-linked clones showed up significantly more in matched ankylosing spondylitis synovial fluid.

This clonotype occurred a few times. The antigen is not known. CDR1 is LNHNV, CDR2 YYDKDF, per germline (reference sequence). Trimming removed 1 base from V and 6 bases from J, with 13 bases in between. The CDR3 is made up of 15 amino acids. TCRdb recomputed calls from the 5' RACE reads with MiXCR, one row per CDR3 protein. Of hundreds of thousands of distinct CDR3 sequences in the sample, approximately 22% were seen once. V usage is TRBV15 and J usage is TRBJ1-5, with D perhaps TRBD1 (6 bases). The sample taken for sequencing was blood, either unsorted or a sorted T cell fraction (not recorded which). This sequence was found in a male donor with ankylosing spondylitis or in good health (not recorded which). Here the CDR3 DNA reads TGTGCCACCAGCAGAGCGGGGGCATTCGGTCAGCCCCAGCATTTT. Its protein product is CATSRAGAFGQPQHF.